A selection of T cell receptor beta chains follows, all from one sample in a study of shared clonotypes between healthy human individuals. The data were produced by immunoSEQ multiplex PCR, yet TCRdb's version contains in-frame clones alone and is incomplete. The sample contains about 340,000 clones, less than 85% of which appear only once. Sequenced material: memory CD4+ T cells sorted from blood. The receptors were sampled from a young man in good health. CDR3s include the opening cysteine and the closing phenylalanine or tryptophan. The D gene is left open where the match is weak. Not every row has a clone size; where given, it reads once, few, many or a size class.

V gene: TRBV29-1; clone size: once; D gene: TRBD1; J gene: TRBJ1-1; CDR3 DNA: TGCAGCTCAGAGACAGGGATGAACACTGAAGCTTTCTTT; CDR3 protein: CSSETGMNTEAFF
V gene: TRBV29-1; clone size: NA; D gene: TRBD1; J gene: TRBJ1-6; CDR3 DNA: TGCAGCGGCCTAACAAGGGACAGTGAGAAAGCCCTCCACTTT; CDR3 protein: CSGLTRDSEKALHF
V gene: TRBV2; clone size: NA; D gene: TRBD1; J gene: TRBJ1-1; CDR3 DNA: TGTGCCAGCGACAGGGGGGTCATGAACACTGAAGCTTTCTTT; CDR3 protein: CASDRGVMNTEAFF
V gene: TRBV19; clone size: NA; D gene: NA; J gene: TRBJ2-7; CDR3 DNA: TGTGCCAGTAGAACAGGGTCGGGGAACCGCGAGCAGTACTTC; CDR3 protein: CASRTGSGNREQYF
V gene: TRBV6-1; clone size: NA; D gene: TRBD2; J gene: TRBJ2-7; CDR3 DNA: TGTGCCAGCAGTGAGGGACTAGGCAGGTCCTACGAGCAGTACTTC; CDR3 protein: CASSEGLGRSYEQYF
V gene: TRBV6-1; clone size: NA; D gene: NA; J gene: TRBJ2-3; CDR3 DNA: TGTGCCAGCAGTGAATGGGGATCTAGTGATACGCAGTATTTT; CDR3 protein: CASSEWGSSDTQYF
V gene: TRBV4-2; clone size: NA; D gene: NA; J gene: TRBJ2-1; CDR3 DNA: TGTGCCAGCAGCCAAGAATTACCCGCCCATTATGAGCAGTTCTTC; CDR3 protein: CASSQELPAHYEQFF
V gene: TRBV14; clone size: NA; D gene: NA; J gene: TRBJ1-2; CDR3 DNA: TGTGCCAGCAGCCAAGATTTGGGGGGGTATGGCTACACCTTC; CDR3 protein: CASSQDLGGYGYTF
V gene: TRBV4-2; clone size: NA; D gene: NA; J gene: TRBJ1-1; CDR3 DNA: TGTGCCAGCAGCCTGAGGGTGGGGAACACTGAAGCTTTCTTT; CDR3 protein: CASSLRVGNTEAFF
V gene: TRBV7-3; clone size: once; D gene: NA; J gene: TRBJ2-6; CDR3 DNA: TGTGCCAGCAGCTTAACGGGTGGGGCCAACGTCCTGACTTTC; CDR3 protein: CASSLTGGANVLTF
V gene: TRBV6-5; clone size: NA; D gene: NA; J gene: TRBJ1-5; CDR3 DNA: TGTGCCAGCAGTCCATCTAACGGACCAAGGGCCTCCCAGCATTTT; CDR3 protein: CASSPSNGPRASQHF
V gene: TRBV7-2; clone size: NA; D gene: NA; J gene: TRBJ1-5; CDR3 DNA: TGTGCCAGCAGCTTAGGGAGCGCCAAGGGGCTAGGTCAGCCCCAGCATTTT; CDR3 protein: CASSLGSAKGLGQPQHF
V gene: TRBV11-2; clone size: NA; D gene: NA; J gene: TRBJ2-1; CDR3 DNA: TGTGCCAGCAGCTTAGCCCAGACGGTTGAGCAGTTCTTC; CDR3 protein: CASSLAQTVEQFF
V gene: TRBV5-1; clone size: NA; D gene: TRBD1; J gene: TRBJ1-2; CDR3 DNA: TGCGCCAGCAGTACCGGGACAGACCTCTTTGGCTACACCTTC; CDR3 protein: CASSTGTDLFGYTF
V gene: TRBV5-4; clone size: few; D gene: TRBD1; J gene: TRBJ1-1; CDR3 DNA: TGTGCCAGCAGCCCGGGACAGGTGAACACTGAAGCTTTCTTT; CDR3 protein: CASSPGQVNTEAFF
V gene: TRBV7-2; clone size: NA; D gene: TRBD2; J gene: TRBJ2-1; CDR3 DNA: TGTGCCAGCAGCTTAGGAACAGGGACTAGCGGGAGGCATGAGCAGTTCTTC; CDR3 protein: CASSLGTGTSGRHEQFF
V gene: TRBV9; clone size: NA; D gene: TRBD2; J gene: TRBJ2-1; CDR3 DNA: TGTGCCAGCAGCGTAACTAGCGGGGGCCCCAATGAGCAGTTCTTC; CDR3 protein: CASSVTSGGPNEQFF
V gene: TRBV7-2; clone size: NA; D gene: NA; J gene: TRBJ2-1; CDR3 DNA: TGTGCCAGCAGCTGTTTGGTAGCGAACATCTGGCACAATGAGCAGTTCTTC; CDR3 protein: CASSCLVANIWHNEQFF
V gene: TRBV7-3; clone size: NA; D gene: NA; J gene: TRBJ2-1; CDR3 DNA: TGTGCCAGCAGCTCAAGCGCCAGCTCCTACAATGAGCAGTTCTTC; CDR3 protein: CASSSSASSYNEQFF
V gene: TRBV30; clone size: NA; D gene: TRBD1; J gene: TRBJ2-2; CDR3 DNA: TGTGCCTGGAGTGGACAGGGGCGTACCGGGGAGCTGTTTTTT; CDR3 protein: CAWSGQGRTGELFF
V gene: TRBV9; clone size: NA; D gene: NA; J gene: TRBJ2-5; CDR3 DNA: TGTGCCAGCAGCGTATTAGCGGCCCAAGAGACCCAGTACTTC; CDR3 protein: CASSVLAAQETQYF
V gene: TRBV5-4; clone size: NA; D gene: NA; J gene: TRBJ2-2; CDR3 DNA: TGTGCCAGCAGCTTGCCTCCTACAGGATTCTCCCGGGGAGCTGTTTTT; CDR3 protein: CASSLPPTGFSRGAVF
V gene: TRBV14; clone size: NA; D gene: NA; J gene: TRBJ2-5; CDR3 DNA: TGTGCCAGCAGCCAAGGTGCGGGGAAGCAAGAGACCCAGTACTTC; CDR3 protein: CASSQGAGKQETQYF
V gene: TRBV2; clone size: few; D gene: TRBD1; J gene: TRBJ2-7; CDR3 DNA: TGTGCCAGCAGTGGCCTACAGGGGGCTAGCGAGCAGTACTTC; CDR3 protein: CASSGLQGASEQYF
V gene: TRBV2; clone size: NA; D gene: NA; J gene: TRBJ2-1; CDR3 DNA: TGTGCCAGCAGTGAAGATTCCGGGGGTGAGCAGTTCTTC; CDR3 protein: CASSEDSGGEQFF
V gene: TRBV5-6; clone size: few; D gene: NA; J gene: TRBJ2-1; CDR3 DNA: TGTGCCAGCAAAAATTGGGGGCACCTTTACAATGAGCAGTTCTTC; CDR3 protein: CASKNWGHLYNEQFF
V gene: TRBV7-8; clone size: few; D gene: NA; J gene: TRBJ2-3; CDR3 DNA: TGTGCCAGCTGTAAGGGCATCGGCACAGATACGCAGTATTTT; CDR3 protein: CASCKGIGTDTQYF
V gene: TRBV7-3; clone size: few; D gene: NA; J gene: TRBJ2-6; CDR3 DNA: TGTGCCAGCAGCTCTCAGACAGGTCCATTGGCCAACGTCCTGACTTTC; CDR3 protein: CASSSQTGPLANVLTF
V gene: TRBV27; clone size: NA; D gene: NA; J gene: TRBJ1-5; CDR3 DNA: TGTGCCAGCAGGAGGGGCGGTCAGCCCCAGCATTTT; CDR3 protein: CASRRGGQPQHF
V gene: TRBV5-6; clone size: NA; D gene: NA; J gene: TRBJ2-3; CDR3 DNA: TGTGCCAGCAGCCTAAAAGAGGACTACATTACACTCACAGATACGCAGTATTTT; CDR3 protein: CASSLKEDYITLTDTQYF
V gene: TRBV10-1; clone size: NA; D gene: NA; J gene: TRBJ1-2; CDR3 DNA: TGCGCCAGCAGTGAACAGCCTAACTATGGCTACACCTTC; CDR3 protein: CASSEQPNYGYTF
V gene: TRBV5-1; clone size: NA; D gene: TRBD2; J gene: TRBJ2-2; CDR3 DNA: TGCGCCAGCAGTCCCGGGACTAGCGGTAACACCGGGGAGCTGTTTTTT; CDR3 protein: CASSPGTSGNTGELFF
V gene: TRBV15; clone size: many; D gene: TRBD1; J gene: TRBJ2-5; CDR3 DNA: TGTGCCACCAGACTAGGGACAGCCCAAGAGACCCAGTACTTC; CDR3 protein: CATRLGTAQETQYF
V gene: TRBV5-1; clone size: many; D gene: NA; J gene: TRBJ2-1; CDR3 DNA: TGCGCCAGCAGCTTAAACCTTAATGAGCAGTTCTTC; CDR3 protein: CASSLNLNEQFF
V gene: TRBV7-2; clone size: once; D gene: NA; J gene: TRBJ1-2; CDR3 DNA: TGTGCCAGCAGCTTAGCAGGGGGCTATGGCTACACCTTC; CDR3 protein: CASSLAGGYGYTF
V gene: TRBV13; clone size: once; D gene: TRBD2; J gene: TRBJ2-5; CDR3 DNA: TGTGCCAGCAGCTTAGGCGGGGGGGTGGCGGAGACCCAGTACTTC; CDR3 protein: CASSLGGGVAETQYF
V gene: TRBV9; clone size: NA; D gene: TRBD2; J gene: TRBJ2-2; CDR3 DNA: TGTGCCAGCAGCGCGGGACTAGCGGGAGGTGGCACCGGGGAGCTGTTTTTT; CDR3 protein: CASSAGLAGGGTGELFF
V gene: TRBV5-1; clone size: NA; D gene: TRBD2; J gene: TRBJ2-5; CDR3 DNA: TGCGCCAGCAGCTCTTTAAGCGGGAGCCAAGGAGAGACCCAGTACTTC; CDR3 protein: CASSSLSGSQGETQYF
V gene: TRBV11-3; clone size: NA; D gene: NA; J gene: TRBJ1-1; CDR3 DNA: TGTGCCAGCAGCTTTCAGGGGAACACTGAAGCTTTCTTT; CDR3 protein: CASSFQGNTEAFF
V gene: TRBV27; clone size: NA; D gene: TRBD2; J gene: TRBJ2-5; CDR3 DNA: TGTGCCAGCAGTTCGCTTAGGACTAGCGAAGAGACCCAGTACTTC; CDR3 protein: CASSSLRTSEETQYF
V gene: TRBV6-1; clone size: few; D gene: NA; J gene: TRBJ2-3; CDR3 DNA: TGTGCCAGCAGTGAAGGACTAGGGACAGATACGCAGTATTTT; CDR3 protein: CASSEGLGTDTQYF
V gene: TRBV28; clone size: NA; D gene: TRBD1; J gene: TRBJ1-2; CDR3 DNA: TGTGCCAGCAGTGGCCGGGACAGGGGGCTCGTACGATATGGCTACACCTTC; CDR3 protein: CASSGRDRGLVRYGYTF
V gene: TRBV12-5; clone size: NA; D gene: TRBD2; J gene: TRBJ2-1; CDR3 DNA: TGTGCTAGTGGTTTGCTAGGCGGGAGAGACAATGAGCAGTTCTTC; CDR3 protein: CASGLLGGRDNEQFF
V gene: TRBV25-1; clone size: NA; D gene: NA; J gene: TRBJ2-2; CDR3 DNA: TGTGCCAGCAGTCTTAGTCCTGGGGGCACCGGGGAGCTGTTTTTT; CDR3 protein: CASSLSPGGTGELFF
V gene: TRBV7-8; clone size: NA; D gene: NA; J gene: TRBJ2-3; CDR3 DNA: TGTGCCAGCAGCTTAGCTACAGCAGATACGCAGTATTTT; CDR3 protein: CASSLATADTQYF
V gene: TRBV28; clone size: few; D gene: TRBD1; J gene: TRBJ2-7; CDR3 DNA: TGTGCCAGCCGGGGAGGGACAGGGGGCCGCGAGCAGTACTTC; CDR3 protein: CASRGGTGGREQYF
V gene: TRBV7-2; clone size: few; D gene: NA; J gene: TRBJ1-2; CDR3 DNA: TGTGCCAGCAGCCAGGGGTACCGGGGTCGGAGCTATGGCTACACCTTC; CDR3 protein: CASSQGYRGRSYGYTF
V gene: TRBV7-9; clone size: NA; D gene: NA; J gene: TRBJ2-7; CDR3 DNA: TGTGCCAGCAGCCGCTCGGTGGGGTTTGGAGACGAGCAGTACTTC; CDR3 protein: CASSRSVGFGDEQYF
V gene: TRBV7-2; clone size: NA; D gene: NA; J gene: TRBJ2-7; CDR3 DNA: TGTGCCAGCAGCTTAGAGAGACACACCTACGAGCAGTACTTC; CDR3 protein: CASSLERHTYEQYF
V gene: TRBV5-4; clone size: NA; D gene: NA; J gene: TRBJ2-5; CDR3 DNA: TGTGCCAGCAGCAAGGGGGAGCAGACCCAGTACTTC; CDR3 protein: CASSKGEQTQYF
V gene: TRBV18; clone size: NA; D gene: TRBD2; J gene: TRBJ2-3; CDR3 DNA: TGTGCCAGCTCACCACCTAAATCCCAACTAGCGGGAGAGCAGGAAGCGCAGTATTTT; CDR3 protein: CASSPPKSQLAGEQEAQYF
V gene: TRBV7-9; clone size: NA; D gene: NA; J gene: TRBJ2-7; CDR3 DNA: TGTGCCAGCAGCTCGAGAGGACTGAGCTCCTACGAGCAGTACTTC; CDR3 protein: CASSSRGLSSYEQYF
V gene: TRBV7-2; clone size: NA; D gene: TRBD1; J gene: TRBJ2-5; CDR3 DNA: TGTGCCAGCAGCAGGGGACAGGGGAGCGCGGGGGAGACCCAGTACTTC; CDR3 protein: CASSRGQGSAGETQYF
V gene: TRBV30; clone size: NA; D gene: TRBD1; J gene: TRBJ1-2; CDR3 DNA: TGTGCCTGGAGTGTAAACAGGGGGCTTGGCTACACCTTC; CDR3 protein: CAWSVNRGLGYTF